This section outlines one T cell receptor beta chain sequence together with its context. The specificity of this receptor is unknown. Base-call qualities are not available, and no considerably larger clone is one nucleotide away. TCR beta CDR3 regions were sequenced from DNA using the immunoSEQ Assay. The study's own analysis went as follows. To compute T cell density, TCR beta template counts were normalized to usable DNA, which was estimated by amplifying housekeeping genes. The preseqR package was used to estimate richness by extrapolating to 400,000 templates for PBMC samples and to 120,000 templates for tissue samples. Clonality was defined as one minus Pielou's evenness. To identify tissue-enriched TCRs, differential abundance testing was run on productive amino-acid clonotypes with a minimum total count of 5 and an alpha of 0.1. The Jaccard Index and the Morisita Overlap Index were used to quantify repertoire overlap between compartments. TCR beta CDR3s were clustered by GLIPH together with public tetramer-defined viral CDR3s, and at least three viral sequences plus V-gene enrichment were required for viral motifs. TCRdb provides this immuneACCESS table in a form limited to in-frame rearrangements. Some clones are lacking; in checked studies, under half of them reflect an unresolved V gene, and why the rest are absent is not known. V, J and clone size are those of that table, while D and trimming were read from the DNA. The table for this sample lists about 2,300 clones; more than 30% of them were counted only once. The ten largest clonotypes hold under 4.5% of the sample.

The V end loses 8 bases and the J end loses 4 bases, and a stretch of 13 bases separates them. From its cysteine to its phenylalanine, the CDR3 spans 12 amino acids. Only the CDR3 DNA is retained, 36 bases long and in frame from the first base. CDR1 and CDR2 (GTSNPN, SVGIG) derive from the germline V gene (reference sequence). This entry belongs to a study of T cells in localized non-small cell lung cancer (dated by TCRdb to about 2020). Some background on the complete study: T cell repertoires of 200 to 300 early-stage NSCLC patients were analyzed, with tumors being compared against uninvolved tumor-adjacent lungs. All 240 or so NSCLC patients in the cohort were treatment-naive and had localized lung tumors that were resected. NSCLC patients had a mean age of roughly 69 years, and 129 were male and 107 female. Overall study outcomes, separate from this receptor: Because multi-region tumor sequencing was not performed, intratumor heterogeneity could not be ruled out. Uninvolved tumor-adjacent lung showed the highest T cell clonality, higher than tumor, which suggests more focused antigenic responses in the uninvolved tumor-adjacent lung. Longer overall survival was associated with higher T cell density in blood, whereas shorter survival was associated with higher clonality in adjacent lung. Because the study design was exploratory, TCR variables were selected using unadjusted p-values without false-discovery rate correction. A median of roughly 60 of the top 100 tumor clones were detected in paired uninvolved adjacent lung, and some 30 of these tumor clones were also found among the top 100 clones of the paired uninvolved adjacent lung.

This chain is built from TRBV30 and TRBJ2-3, with TRBD2 tentatively as D gene (5 bases match). This specimen was lymph node tissue, taken before any cancer treatment. The clonotype comes from a male donor at least 60 years old with stage II squamous cell lung carcinoma. The CDR3 here reads CAASQEADTQYF. In nucleotide form, the sequence is TGTGCCGCCTCTCAGGAGGCAGATACGCAGTATTTT. Extended through the reference TRBV30 and TRBJ2-3 proteins, this CDR3 yields the full variable domain: SQTIHQWPATLVQPVGSPLSLECTVEGTSNPNLYWYRQAAGRGLQLLFYSVGIGQISSEVPQNLSASRPQDRQFILSSKKLLLSDSGFYLCAASQEADTQYFGPGTRLTVL.